The clone carrying this T cell receptor beta chain was found a few times. Its antigen is unidentified. The junction differs from germline at one of its ends, possibly a read error. Healthy Caucasians alone served as donors. Via MiXCR, TCRdb re-called the 5' RACE reads, giving one row per CDR3 protein. This sample carries approximately 490,000 distinct CDR3 sequences, 20% to 25% of them seen once, and the ten largest clones take about 0.5%. This entry comes from a study of identical twins. The study's findings and limits: The abundant beta clonotypes from cord blood had fewer insertions, and memory repertoires had none of this.

This sample was shared with a second study, whose subject was yellow fever vaccine responses in identical twins.

The sequencing sample was made of CD4+ T cells sorted from blood. The TCR originated in a woman between 18 and 29 years old in good health.

The DNA of the CDR3 is TGCGCCAGCAGTTTGGAGCAACAGATGAACACTGAAGCTTTCTTT. This encodes CASSLEQQMNTEAFF. The chain joins TRBV5-1 to TRBJ1-1; no firm D call. This CDR3 spans 15 amino acids. Germline V CDR1 and CDR2: SGHRS, YFSETQ.